The 30 T cell receptor beta chains below were found in one sample sequenced in a study of blood T cell repertoires in COVID-19. Assay used: immunoSEQ multiplex PCR; TCRdb lists only in-frame clones, some missing. The table lists about 68,000 clones, roughly 87% of them singletons. Sequencing input: peripheral blood. The receptors shown here come from a man aged 45 to 65 with active COVID-19.

The chain employs TRBV10-1 and TRBJ2-2, with D unclear. Trimming left V 6 bases short and J 1 base short, with 15 bases between. The CDR3 spans 16 residues. CDR1 and CDR2 (germline): WNHNN, SYGVQD (reference sequence). Here the CDR3 DNA reads TGCGCCAGCAGCTTATCACCCGGTCGGAACACCGGGGAGCTGTTTTTT. Its translation is CASSLSPGRNTGELFF.

The V and J genes are TRBV19 and TRBJ2-7; weak D call: TRBD1 (5 bases). The CDR3 extends over 15 amino acids. V dropped 1 base and J dropped 6 bases, with 16 bases sitting between them. From germline, CDR1 is LNHDA and CDR2 SQIVND (reference sequence). DNA of the CDR3: TGTGCCAGTAGTATAGTCTTTTCGACAGCCGGCGAGCAGTACTTC. It is translated as CASSIVFSTAGEQYF.

The chain has TRBV5-1 and TRBJ2-5; D gene ambiguous. The CDR3 is 13 amino acids. V was pared by 0 bases and J by 4 bases, with 7 bases between. Germline lookup yields CDR1 SGHRS and CDR2 YFSETQ. CDR3 loop: CASSLAVGETQYF. In DNA form, the CDR3 reads TGCGCCAGCAGCTTGGCGGTTGGAGAGACCCAGTACTTC.

The chain is built from TRBV3-1 (or the pseudogene TRBV3-2) and TRBJ2-3, with 8 bases fitting TRBD1. Germline CDR1 LGHDT, CDR2 YNNKEL (reference sequence). The ends lost 2 bases at V and 5 bases at J; junction bases unmatched: 12. The CDR3 contains 17 residues. The CDR3 sequence is CASSQILRTGKEDTQYF. The CDR3 coding sequence is TGTGCCAGCAGCCAAATTCTCCGGACAGGGAAGGAAGATACGCAGTATTTT.

The genes are TRBV4-3 and TRBJ2-5, with D maybe TRBD2 (6 bases). This CDR3 region has 13 residues. Germline V CDR1 and CDR2: LGHNA, YSLEER. V was shortened by 8 bases and J by 3 bases, with 13 bases between the two germline ends. In DNA form, the CDR3 reads TGCGCCAGCGCAAGGAGGGCAGAAGAGACCCAGTACTTC. This translates into CASARRAEETQYF.

Points on this clone: The junction departs from the called germline gene at one end, perhaps through a read error. V and J are TRBV11-2 and TRBJ2-7; a possible D gene is TRBD2 (5 bases). CDR1 is SGHAT and CDR2 is FQNNGV in the germline V gene. There are 15 residues in the CDR3. The CDR3 loop is CASRLAYRSSYEQYF. CDR3 sequence (DNA): TGTGCCAGCAGGTTAGCGTACAGATCCTCCTACGAGCAGTACTTC.

The chain has TRBV6-4 and TRBJ1-5; no reliable D call. Trimming removed 5 bases at V and 5 bases at J, with 10 bases between. Per germline, CDR1 MRHNA and CDR2 SNTAGT. This CDR3 comprises 13 residues. The CDR3 DNA is TGTGCCAGCAGTCCTAATCAGGATCAGCCCCAGCATTTT. Amino acids: CASSPNQDQPQHF.

The table lists this clone with a count of one. The chain is built from TRBV7-8 and TRBJ2-5; TRBD2 might be the D (6 bases). The germline V gene has CDR1 SGHVS and CDR2 FQNEAQ. This CDR3 comprises 13 residues. The germline V and J ends were trimmed by 8 bases and 1 base, with 11 bases remaining between them. This CDR3 is CASRRAVQETQYF. The CDR3 DNA is TGTGCCAGCCGGAGGGCGGTCCAAGAGACCCAGTACTTC.

The chain carries TRBV3-1 (or the pseudogene TRBV3-2) and TRBJ2-1; a weak D match, TRBD2 (6 bases). This CDR3 contains 17 residues. V was pared by 4 bases and J by 0 bases, with 16 bases between. Germline V gives CDR1 LGHDT, CDR2 YNNKEL (reference sequence). The CDR3 region has the DNA TGTGCCAGCAGCCCCTTCGGGCTAGCGAGCTCCTACAATGAGCAGTTCTTC. Amino acids: CASSPFGLASSYNEQFF.

This clone was seen more than once but under ten times. Other DNA sequences within the sample encode an identical CDR3. The V call is TRBV15, the J call TRBJ2-3; D may be TRBD2 (6 bases). The germline CDR1 and CDR2 sequences are LNHNV and YYDKDF (reference sequence). Trimming stripped 3 bases from V and 2 bases from J, with 9 bases between. This CDR3 region has 14 residues. The CDR3 coding sequence is TGTGCCACCAGCAGGGGACTTTACACAGATACGCAGTATTTT. It yields the protein CATSRGLYTDTQYF.

V is TRBV30 and J is TRBJ2-7, with D possibly matching TRBD1 (5 bases). The length of the CDR3 is 12 residues. The ends were cut back, 4 bases at V and 7 bases at J, with 14 bases in the middle. CDR1 and CDR2 from the germline V gene are GTSNPN and SVGIG (reference sequence). This CDR3 reads CAWKKGAREQYF. Here the CDR3 DNA reads TGTGCCTGGAAGAAAGGGGCGCGGGAGCAGTACTTC.

This chain joins TRBV5-1 and TRBJ2-3; D gene uncertain. Germline V lookup: CDR1 SGHRS, CDR2 YFSETQ. V was trimmed by 0 bases and J by 4 bases, leaving 6 bases between them. This CDR3 is 13 amino acids long. In DNA form, the CDR3 reads TGCGCCAGCAGCTTGGGAGGTCCAGATACGCAGTATTTT. Amino acid sequence: CASSLGGPDTQYF. Full variable domain (missing parts from reference TRBV5-1 and TRBJ2-3): KAGVTQTPRYLIKTRGQQVTLSCSPISGHRSVSWYQQTPGQGLQFLFEYFSETQRNKGNFPGRFSGRQFSNSRSEMNVSTLELGDSALYLCASSLGGPDTQYFGPGTRLTVL.

The chain couples TRBV4-3 to TRBJ2-3; TRBD2 matches at 10 bases. The CDR3 covers 15 residues. Germline CDR1 LGHNA, CDR2 YSLEER. V lost 5 bases to trimming and J lost 3 bases; unmatched junction nucleotides: 5. The CDR3 region has the DNA TGCGCCAGCAGCGAAGCGGGGGGGCGTACAGATACGCAGTATTTT. This codes for CASSEAGGRTDTQYF.

V gene TRBV4-3 combines with J gene TRBJ1-1, with a weak D call TRBD1 (6 bases). This CDR3 has 17 amino acids. CDR1 and CDR2 (germline): LGHNA, YSLEER. V lost 0 bases and J 0 bases, leaving 14 bases between the germline ends. This CDR3 reads CASSQDIGGAVNTEAFF. The CDR3, as DNA: TGCGCCAGCAGCCAAGATATAGGGGGGGCGGTGAACACTGAAGCTTTCTTT.

The CDR3 sequence: CASKLGPQKETQYF. The CDR3 DNA reads TGCGCCAGCAAGCTGGGCCCACAGAAAGAGACCCAGTACTTC. The rearrangement joins TRBV10-2 to TRBJ2-5; D call uncertain. This CDR3 has 14 residues. The V end was cut by 7 bases, the J end by 3 bases, with 15 bases between. The germline V gene has CDR1 WSHSY and CDR2 SAAADI.

The gene calls are TRBV5-1 and TRBJ2-3; D may be TRBD2 (6 bases). V shed 1 base and J shed 6 bases, with 12 bases lying between them. This CDR3 contains 14 residues. Germline-derived CDR1 and CDR2 are SGHRS and YFSETQ. The CDR3: CASSLSVGGDTQYF. The CDR3 bases are TGCGCCAGCAGCTTGTCTGTTGGGGGGGATACGCAGTATTTT.

This clone appeared once. The chain recombines TRBV6-5 with TRBJ1-1; TRBD1 agrees at 8 bases. Trimming at V came to 2 bases and at J to 11 bases, leaving 7 bases not matched to a gene. Germline V lookup: CDR1 MNHEY, CDR2 SVGAGI. The CDR3 is 13 residues long. This chain's CDR3 is CASSYAYRGNAFF. The CDR3 bases are TGTGCCAGCAGTTACGCCTACAGGGGGAATGCTTTCTTT.

This rearrangement joins TRBV6-5 to TRBJ2-5; D unresolved. Trimming took 4 bases from V and 4 from J, leaving 7 bases between them. The CDR3 is 12 residues long. Germline V gives CDR1 MNHEY, CDR2 SVGAGI. DNA for the CDR3: TGTGCCAGCAGTTCTACCTCAGAGACCCAGTACTTC. This translates into CASSSTSETQYF.

The gene calls are TRBV6-6 and TRBJ1-2, with TRBD1 matching over 8 bases. Trimming cost V 9 bases and J 6 bases; bases outside gene matches: 9. CDR1 and CDR2 (germline): MNHNY, SVGAGI (reference sequence). This CDR3 is built from 13 residues. CDR3 DNA: TGTGCCAGTTTCCAGGGGGCGAACAATGGCTACACCTTC. Residues: CASFQGANNGYTF.

This clone has more than one count but fewer than ten. This rearrangement joins TRBV28 to TRBJ2-3; 12 bases are a match to TRBD2. The CDR3 has 17 amino acids. CDR1 and CDR2 (germline): MDHEN, SYDVKM. V lost 4 bases to trimming and J lost 6 bases; unmatched junction nucleotides: 11. As DNA, the CDR3 is TGTGCCAGCAGTTCGAGCCCGACTAGCGGGGGTGTGGATACGCAGTATTTT. Protein: CASSSSPTSGGVDTQYF. The full variable domain, completed using reference TRBV28 and TRBJ2-3, is DVKVTQSSRYLVKRTGEKVFLECVQDMDHENMFWYRQDPGLGLRLIYFSYDVKMKEKGDIPEGYSVSREKKERFSLILESASTNQTSMYLCASSSSPTSGGVDTQYFGPGTRLTVL.

The rearrangement joins TRBV10-3 to TRBJ2-2; TRBD2 matches at 11 bases. J gave up 6 bases and V 2 bases, and 5 bases lay outside the gene matches. CDR1 ENHRY and CDR2 SYGVKD come from the germline V gene. The CDR3 is 16 amino acids. CDR3 DNA: TGTGCCATCAGTGAGCCTAGCGGGGGGTCCGCCGGGGAGCTGTTTTTT. Its translation is CAISEPSGGSAGELFF.

This clone occurred a few times. This chain connects TRBV18 to TRBJ2-2, with 9 bases that match TRBD1. Germline-derived CDR1 and CDR2 are KGHSH and LQKENI. This CDR3 comprises 15 residues. The ends lost 3 bases at V and 7 bases at J; junction bases unmatched: 6. The CDR3: CASSPRQGDFGELFF. DNA of the CDR3: TGTGCCAGCTCACCGAGACAGGGGGACTTCGGGGAGCTGTTTTTT.

The V gene is TRBV15, the J gene TRBJ2-3; D might be TRBD1 (6 bases). V was clipped by 3 bases and J by 0 bases, with 10 bases between them. CDR1 LNHNV and CDR2 YYDKDF come from the germline V gene (reference sequence). The CDR3 length is 15 residues. CDR3 in amino acids: CATSRGAQSTDTQYF. The CDR3 bases are TGTGCCACCAGCAGGGGGGCCCAGAGCACAGATACGCAGTATTTT.

The chain employs TRBV3-1 (or the pseudogene TRBV3-2) and TRBJ1-3, with 9 bases matching TRBD1. The length of the CDR3 is 18 residues. The V segment lost 2 bases and the J segment 3 bases; nucleotides outside the gene matches: 11. Per germline, CDR1 LGHDT and CDR2 YNNKEL (reference sequence). This chain's CDR3 is CASSQLARQGVFGNTIYF. In DNA form, the CDR3 reads TGTGCCAGCAGCCAACTTGCCCGACAGGGGGTCTTTGGAAACACCATATATTTT.

This clone was counted between two and nine times. The chain joins TRBV18 to TRBJ1-6; D remains unclear. The CDR3 length is 15 residues. V was pared by 3 bases and J by 3 bases, with 9 bases between. The germline V gene has CDR1 KGHSH and CDR2 LQKENI. The DNA for the CDR3 is TGTGCCAGCTCACCGGCCGGGATCTATAATTCACCCCTCCACTTT. Translation: CASSPAGIYNSPLHF.

The chain combines TRBV7-2 with TRBJ1-3; D not certain. CDR3 size: 18 residues. V was pared by 5 bases and J by 0 bases, with 20 bases between. Per the germline V gene, CDR1 is SGHTA and CDR2 is FQGNSA. CDR3 sequence (DNA): TGTGCCAGCAGCCCAGTGCCCCCCTCCGACTTCTCTGGAAACACCATATATTTT. The encoded protein is CASSPVPPSDFSGNTIYF.

The rearrangement joins TRBV5-4 to TRBJ1-1; unclear D gene. This CDR3 region has 14 residues. CDR1 SGHNT and CDR2 YYREEE come from the germline V gene (reference sequence). The germline V and J ends were trimmed by 1 base and 1 base, with 8 bases remaining between them. DNA of the CDR3: TGTGCCAGCAGCTTGACGGCGGCGAACACTGAAGCTTTCTTT. Protein product: CASSLTAANTEAFF.

The J gene is TRBJ2-5, the V gene TRBV20-1; tentatively, D is TRBD1 (5 bases). The CDR3 has 12 residues. V was clipped by 3 bases and J by 3 bases, with 8 bases between them. Germline loops: CDR1 DFQATT, CDR2 SNEGSKA (reference sequence). This chain's CDR3 is CSASLREETQYF. The CDR3 nucleotides are TGCAGTGCTAGTCTCAGGGAAGAGACCCAGTACTTC.

The chain is built from TRBV5-1 and TRBJ1-6, with D uncertain. Germline CDR1 SGHRS, CDR2 YFSETQ. Trimming took 4 bases from V and 3 from J, leaving 11 bases between them. The CDR3 length is 15 residues. Written as DNA, the CDR3 is TGCGCCAGCAGCCCCGAGGGAAGCTATAATTCACCCCTCCACTTT. Translation gives CASSPEGSYNSPLHF.

The chain couples TRBV5-1 to TRBJ2-1; 7 nucleotides agree with TRBD1. Looked up from germline, CDR1 is SGHRS and CDR2 is YFSETQ. Trimming cost V 4 bases and J 3 bases; bases outside gene matches: 10. This CDR3 region has 16 residues. CDR3 sequence: CASSRDREGRYNEQFF. The CDR3 DNA is TGCGCCAGCAGCCGAGACAGGGAAGGCCGCTACAATGAGCAGTTCTTC. Combining the CDR3 with reference TRBV5-1 and TRBJ2-1 gives the whole variable domain KAGVTQTPRYLIKTRGQQVTLSCSPISGHRSVSWYQQTPGQGLQFLFEYFSETQRNKGNFPGRFSGRQFSNSRSEMNVSTLELGDSALYLCASSRDREGRYNEQFFGPGTRLTVL.